The clone carrying this T cell receptor (beta chain) was seen just once. Its antigen is not identified. This sample was included in a study of T cell responses to AZD1222 COVID-19 vaccine. Study-wide points: Spike-specific TCR breadth rose after two AZD1222 doses, and depth rose as well. Baseline serostatus was positive in only five to seven AZD1222 recipients. Sampled repertoires all dated from after the peak T cell response. Nearly half of spike-specific TCRs reportedly target unmutated variant regions.

Trimming removed 5 bases at V and 8 bases at J, with 12 bases between. Germline V gene sequence: CDR1 MNHNY, CDR2 SVGAGI (reference sequence). The CDR3 extends over 12 amino acids. The repertoire was sequenced with immunoSEQ multiplex PCR; TCRdb's copy has only in-frame clones and lacks some. The sample shows some 100,000 clones, 85% to 90% of them seen only once. The chain joins TRBV6-6 to TRBJ1-2; weak D call: TRBD1 (5 bases). Sequences were derived from peripheral blood, sampled on day 0 of AZD1222 vaccination. This clonotype was sampled from an adult in good health. The CDR3 DNA reads as TGTGCCAGCAGTCCCCGGGGCCGAGGCTACACCTTC. Translating gives CASSPRGRGYTF.